This T cell receptor (beta chain) was identified in a study of shared clonotypes between healthy human individuals. This clone was seen a single time. As yet, its antigen is unknown. Other nucleotide sequences from this sample produce the same CDR3. In the naive CD8 group, cells lacked CD45RO and were positively selected for CCR7, so terminally differentiated effector memory CD45RA+ cells were left out. Study processing details: ImmunoSEQ gave junction-only sequences without quality scores, so filtering differed. TCRdb's copy holds only in-frame clones and misses some; the assay was immunoSEQ multiplex PCR. The D gene and trimming were derived from the DNA, and the V and J assignments and clone size from that table. Here the sample spans around 1.9 million clones, 90% to 95% being singletons. Trimming took 2 bases from V and 3 from J, leaving 11 bases between them. This CDR3 is built from 15 residues. Germline CDR1 is MNHNY and CDR2 is SVGAGI (reference sequence).

Study-wide results and caveats: Researchers found naive subsets generally carried larger estimated richness than memory subsets.

This rearrangement joins TRBV6-6 to TRBJ1-5, with a tentative D call TRBD1 (5 bases). The sample comprised naive CD8+ T cells from PBMCs. This TCR came from a man aged 18-30 years in good health. Some clones in this sample may be carry-over from other donors' samples. The CDR3 spells CASSYGDRDNQPQHF. CDR3 nucleotides: TGTGCCAGCAGTTACGGAGACAGAGACAATCAGCCCCAGCATTTT.